In this sample, the clone carrying this TCR beta chain turned up once. Its cognate antigen is unknown. The J segment lost 7 bases and the V segment lost 3 bases, leaving 11 bases of the junction unmatched. Germline CDR1 reads GTSNPN; CDR2 reads SVGIG (reference sequence). CDR3 length: 16 amino acids. In the PCR, 60 Vbeta and 13 Jbeta primers were used. Per the study methods: A later analysis tallied some 80 million unique TCR beta chains, around 12 million of them shared. Sequencing used immunoSEQ multiplex PCR; TCRdb keeps in-frame clones, though not all of them. V, J and clone size are those of that table, while D and trimming were read from the DNA. The table lists 130,000 to 150,000 clones, about two thirds of them singletons. The data were taken from a study of cytomegalovirus exposure and HLA in healthy donors. Study observations and caveats: There were approximately 150 TCR beta chains listed as cytomegalovirus-associated.

This chain connects TRBV30 to TRBJ1-6, with 8 positions matching TRBD1. This clonotype originated in a woman aged 18-29 years in good health and CMV-seronegative. Source material: PBMCs. DNA of the CDR3: TGTGCCTGGAGAAGTCTGGACAGGGATTGGAATTCACCCCTCCACTTT. Translating it yields CAWRSLDRDWNSPLHF.